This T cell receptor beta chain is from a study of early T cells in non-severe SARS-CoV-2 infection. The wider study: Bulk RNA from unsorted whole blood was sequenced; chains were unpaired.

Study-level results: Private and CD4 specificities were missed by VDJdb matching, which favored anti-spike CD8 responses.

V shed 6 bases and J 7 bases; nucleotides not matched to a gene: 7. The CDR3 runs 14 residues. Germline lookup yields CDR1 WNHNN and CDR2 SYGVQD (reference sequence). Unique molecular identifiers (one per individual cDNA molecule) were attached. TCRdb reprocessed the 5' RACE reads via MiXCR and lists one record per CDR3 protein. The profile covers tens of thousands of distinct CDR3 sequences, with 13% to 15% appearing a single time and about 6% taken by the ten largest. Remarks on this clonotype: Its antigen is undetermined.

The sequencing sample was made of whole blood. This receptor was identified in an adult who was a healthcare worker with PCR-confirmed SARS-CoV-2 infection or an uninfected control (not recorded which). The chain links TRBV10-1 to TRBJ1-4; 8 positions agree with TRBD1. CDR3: CASRDRVGGEKLFF. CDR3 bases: TGCGCCAGCAGGGACAGGGTAGGGGGTGAAAAACTGTTTTTT.